The next 18 T cell receptor beta chains were all read from a single sample in a study of CD8 T cells in ankylosing spondylitis. MiXCR, run by TCRdb on the 5' RACE reads, gives a single entry per CDR3 protein. The table has roughly 240,000 distinct CDR3 sequences, 7.5% to 9.5% seen once. The sequenced sample was blood, either unsorted or a sorted T cell fraction (not recorded which). These receptor sequences come from a female donor with ankylosing spondylitis or in good health (not recorded which).

This clonotype was observed at least ten times. The chain uses TRBV12-5 and TRBJ2-2; the D is unclear. CDR1 and CDR2 (germline): LGHNT, FRNRAP. CDR3 length: 13 residues. Trimming removed 3 bases at V and 5 bases at J, with 7 bases between. CDR3 coding DNA: TGTGCTAGTGGTTTCGGCCTTACCGGGGAGCTGTTTTTT. Translation gives CASGFGLTGELFF. Combining the CDR3 with reference TRBV12-5 and TRBJ2-2 gives the whole variable domain DARVTQTPRHKVTEMGQEVTMRCQPILGHNTVFWYRQTMMQGLELLAYFRNRAPLDDSGMPKDRFSAEMPDATLATLKIQPSEPRDSAVYFCASGFGLTGELFFGEGSRLTVL.

This clonotype has ten or more counts. V usage is TRBV5-5 and J usage is TRBJ1-3; D not resolved. Germline CDR1 and CDR2: SGHKS and YYEKEE (reference sequence). Trimming took 4 bases from V and 3 from J, leaving 8 bases between them. The CDR3 runs 13 residues. CDR3 sequence reads: CASSRVDGNTIYF. CDR3 DNA sequence: TGTGCCAGCAGCCGGGTCGATGGAAACACCATATATTTT.

This clonotype was recorded many times. This chain joins TRBV15 and TRBJ1-5; D gene ambiguous. The CDR3 extends over 12 amino acids. Germline V gene lookup returns CDR1 LNHNV and CDR2 YYDKDF (reference sequence). Trimming left V 3 bases short and J 0 bases short, with 0 bases between. The CDR3 reads CATSSSNQPQHF. In DNA form, the CDR3 reads TGTGCCACCAGCAGTAGCAATCAGCCCCAGCATTTT.

This clonotype was found many times. The chain links TRBV10-3 to TRBJ2-1, with D possibly being TRBD1 or TRBD2 (5 bases each). Per the germline V gene, CDR1 is ENHRY and CDR2 is SYGVKD. The germline V and J ends were trimmed by 3 bases and 2 bases, with 14 bases remaining between them. The CDR3 length is 16 residues. CDR3 sequence: CAISERDGRTYNEQFF. Written as DNA, the CDR3 is TGTGCCATCAGTGAACGGGACGGAAGAACCTACAATGAGCAGTTCTTC.

This clonotype was observed at least ten times. The J gene is TRBJ1-2, the V gene TRBV7-2; TRBD1 might be the D (5 bases). V was clipped by 5 bases and J by 11 bases, with 15 bases between them. The CDR3 loop spans 12 amino acids. From germline, CDR1 is SGHTA and CDR2 FQGNSA. CDR3 sequence (DNA): TGTGCCAGCAGCCCGGGGGGGTTTTTGTACACCTTC. Amino acid sequence: CASSPGGFLYTF. Full variable domain (missing parts from reference TRBV7-2 and TRBJ1-2): GAGVSQSPSNKVTEKGKDVELRCDPISGHTALYWYRQSLGQGLEFLIYFQGNSAPDKSGLPSDRFSAERTGGSVSTLTIQRTQQEDSAVYLCASSPGGFLYTFGSGTRLTVV.

The chain links TRBV6-4 to TRBJ2-1; the match to TRBD2 covers 10 bases. The ends lost 3 bases at V and 6 bases at J; junction bases unmatched: 5. This CDR3 comprises 15 residues. CDR1 is MRHNA, CDR2 SNTAGT, per germline. CDR3 bases: TGTGCCAGCAGTGATAGGGCTAGCGGGAGCAATGAGCAGTTCTTC. It yields the protein CASSDRASGSNEQFF.

This clonotype was seen at least ten times. This chain joins TRBV28 and TRBJ2-1; 14 bases line up with TRBD2. J was trimmed by 6 bases and V by 4 bases; bases with no gene match: 5. CDR1 is MDHEN and CDR2 is SYDVKM in the germline V gene. CDR3 length equals 16 residues. CDR3 coding DNA: TGTGCCAGCAGTTCTCCGGGACTAGCGGGGGCCAATGAGCAGTTCTTC. This codes for CASSSPGLAGANEQFF.

The chain joins TRBV4-1 to TRBJ2-3; D remains unclear. The ends were cut back, 1 base at V and 4 bases at J, with 12 bases in the middle. Germline CDR1 MGHRA, CDR2 YSYEKL. The CDR3 sequence is 15 residues long. Here the CDR3 DNA reads TGCGCCAGCAGCCAAGCGGGTTATGAAGCAGATACGCAGTATTTT. Translated, it gives CASSQAGYEADTQYF.

This clonotype came up many times. V gene TRBV29-1 combines with J gene TRBJ2-7; 11 nucleotides match TRBD2. The V gene end was trimmed by 7 bases and the J gene end by 4 bases; junction bases not matched to a gene: 6. CDR1 and CDR2 (germline): SQVTM, ANQGSEA. The CDR3 consists of 13 residues. CDR3 bases: TGCAGCGCCACGACTAGCGGGAAGTACGAGCAGTACTTC. It codes for CSATTSGKYEQYF.

This clonotype came up many times. The chain has TRBV20-1 and TRBJ2-7; D possibly uses TRBD1 or TRBD2 (5 bases each). The CDR3 spans 13 residues. Germline CDR1 reads DFQATT; CDR2 reads SNEGSKA (reference sequence). V lost 3 bases, J lost 2 bases, and 11 bases lay in between. CDR3 region: CSARGDGAYEQYF. The CDR3 DNA reads TGCAGTGCTAGGGGGGACGGAGCCTACGAGCAGTACTTC.

The table lists this clonotype with many counts. This CDR3 reads CASTAGGENIQYF. In DNA, the CDR3 is TGTGCCAGTACAGCGGGAGGGGAAAACATTCAGTACTTC. V usage is TRBV7-9 and J usage is TRBJ2-4; 10 nucleotides align to TRBD2. CDR1 and CDR2 from the germline V gene are SEHNR and FQNEAQ (reference sequence). The CDR3 covers 13 residues. V lost 9 bases and J lost 5; bases outside the gene matches: 4.

This clonotype was seen at least ten times. Because the CDR3's place on the DNA is in doubt, the DNA is left out and the CDR3 is given as listed by TCRdb. The chain joins TRBV29-1 to TRBJ2-7; the table's D call TRBD1 went unverified against the DNA. The germline V gene encodes CDR1 SQVTM and CDR2 ANQGSEA. The CDR3 is 15 amino acids in total, end residues counted. The CDR3 reads CSAIRGDRALHQQYF.

This clonotype was recorded a few times. V gene TRBV11-2 combines with J gene TRBJ1-2, with D hard to call. CDR3 length equals 15 residues. CDR1 SGHAT and CDR2 FQNNGV come from the germline V gene. The V end lost 1 base, the J end lost 1 base, and 10 bases lay between the germline ends. CDR3 sequence (DNA): TGTGCCAGCAGCTTAGTCCCAGGAAATAACTATGGCTACACCTTC. This sequence encodes CASSLVPGNNYGYTF.

This clonotype occurred many times. The chain joins TRBV5-1 to TRBJ2-2, with 13 bases fitting TRBD2. The CDR3 has 19 residues. Per germline, CDR1 SGHRS and CDR2 YFSETQ. Trimming removed 3 bases from V and 0 bases from J; junction bases left unmatched: 8. The CDR3 sequence is CASSSGLAGTPSNTGELFF. The DNA of the CDR3 is TGCGCCAGCAGCTCGGGACTAGCGGGGACACCCTCGAACACCGGGGAGCTGTTTTTT. Full variable domain (remainder filled in from reference TRBV5-1 and TRBJ2-2): KAGVTQTPRYLIKTRGQQVTLSCSPISGHRSVSWYQQTPGQGLQFLFEYFSETQRNKGNFPGRFSGRQFSNSRSEMNVSTLELGDSALYLCASSSGLAGTPSNTGELFFGEGSRLTVL.

In its sample, this clonotype was seen many times. The chain is built from TRBV12-3 or TRBV12-4 and TRBJ1-5; D unclear. V was trimmed by 6 bases and J by 8 bases, leaving 17 bases between them. This CDR3 comprises 14 residues. The CDR3 region is CASSAWRPGEPQHF. The CDR3 DNA reads TGTGCCAGCAGCGCCTGGCGGCCCGGGGAGCCCCAGCATTTT.

This clonotype occurred many times. The V gene is TRBV11-2, the J gene TRBJ1-6; tentatively, D is TRBD1 (6 bases). The length of the CDR3 is 18 residues. In germline, CDR1 is SGHAT, CDR2 FQNNGV. The ends were cut back, 4 bases at V and 6 bases at J, with 22 bases in the middle. Written as DNA, the CDR3 is TGTGCCAGCAGCTCCTATCGGGACGGCGGGGGCTTTAATTCACCCCTCCACTTT. Its translation is CASSSYRDGGGFNSPLHF. Together with reference TRBV11-2 and TRBJ1-6, the CDR3 gives the full variable domain: EAGVAQSPRYKIIEKRQSVAFWCNPISGHATLYWYQQILGQGPKLLIQFQNNGVVDDSQLPKDRFSAERLKGVDSTLKIQPAKLEDSAVYLCASSSYRDGGGFNSPLHFGNGTRLTVT.

The rearrangement uses TRBV7-2 and TRBJ2-7; 7 nucleotides align to TRBD2. The V segment lost 8 bases and the J segment 2 bases; nucleotides outside the gene matches: 12. There are 15 residues in the CDR3. CDR1 SGHTA and CDR2 FQGNSA come from the germline V gene. The DNA of the CDR3 is TGTGCCAGCTCCACCTCGGCTAGCGGTACCTACGAGCAGTACTTC. This codes for CASSTSASGTYEQYF. The variable domain in full, completed from reference TRBV7-2 and TRBJ2-7, reads GAGVSQSPSNKVTEKGKDVELRCDPISGHTALYWYRQSLGQGLEFLIYFQGNSAPDKSGLPSDRFSAERTGGSVSTLTIQRTQQEDSAVYLCASSTSASGTYEQYFGPGTRLTVT.

This clonotype showed up many times. The chain combines TRBV20-1 with TRBJ2-1; D remains ambiguous. V gave up 1 base and J gave up 1 base, with 29 bases separating them. Germline values: CDR1 DFQATT, CDR2 SNEGSKA (reference sequence). This CDR3 comprises 21 residues. The CDR3 sequence is CSARATDSVLWQILSYNEQFF. Written as DNA, the CDR3 is TGCAGTGCTAGAGCCACGGATTCAGTCCTATGGCAGATACTATCCTACAATGAGCAGTTCTTC.